The subject of this entry is one T cell receptor (beta chain). Its antigen remains unknown. Here immunoSEQ multiplex PCR was the method, and the copy in TCRdb shows in-frame clones only, minus some. The table records more than 40,000 clones, 73% of them present only once. This sample is part of a study of radiotherapy plus CTLA-4 blockade in lung cancer. Study information: Patients showed objective responses in roughly 19% of cases and disease control in under 35%.

Broader study findings: Best predicting response, reportedly, were early blood T cell clone dynamics, with interferon-beta.

The sequence was collected from a human donor with non-small cell lung cancer who had a complete response to radiotherapy plus ipilimumab. Here the sequenced sample was peripheral blood, taken from a patient treated with radiotherapy plus ipilimumab.

CDR3 sequence reads: CASSLSGTGGGETQYF. The DNA of the CDR3 is TGTGCCAGTAGTCTCTCCGGGACAGGGGGCGGAGAGACCCAGTACTTC. The genes are TRBV19 and TRBJ2-5, with TRBD1 identical over 12 bases. Germline V lookup: CDR1 LNHDA, CDR2 SQIVND (reference sequence). The CDR3 has 16 residues. V was pared by 5 bases and J by 4 bases, with 8 bases of the junction left unmatched.